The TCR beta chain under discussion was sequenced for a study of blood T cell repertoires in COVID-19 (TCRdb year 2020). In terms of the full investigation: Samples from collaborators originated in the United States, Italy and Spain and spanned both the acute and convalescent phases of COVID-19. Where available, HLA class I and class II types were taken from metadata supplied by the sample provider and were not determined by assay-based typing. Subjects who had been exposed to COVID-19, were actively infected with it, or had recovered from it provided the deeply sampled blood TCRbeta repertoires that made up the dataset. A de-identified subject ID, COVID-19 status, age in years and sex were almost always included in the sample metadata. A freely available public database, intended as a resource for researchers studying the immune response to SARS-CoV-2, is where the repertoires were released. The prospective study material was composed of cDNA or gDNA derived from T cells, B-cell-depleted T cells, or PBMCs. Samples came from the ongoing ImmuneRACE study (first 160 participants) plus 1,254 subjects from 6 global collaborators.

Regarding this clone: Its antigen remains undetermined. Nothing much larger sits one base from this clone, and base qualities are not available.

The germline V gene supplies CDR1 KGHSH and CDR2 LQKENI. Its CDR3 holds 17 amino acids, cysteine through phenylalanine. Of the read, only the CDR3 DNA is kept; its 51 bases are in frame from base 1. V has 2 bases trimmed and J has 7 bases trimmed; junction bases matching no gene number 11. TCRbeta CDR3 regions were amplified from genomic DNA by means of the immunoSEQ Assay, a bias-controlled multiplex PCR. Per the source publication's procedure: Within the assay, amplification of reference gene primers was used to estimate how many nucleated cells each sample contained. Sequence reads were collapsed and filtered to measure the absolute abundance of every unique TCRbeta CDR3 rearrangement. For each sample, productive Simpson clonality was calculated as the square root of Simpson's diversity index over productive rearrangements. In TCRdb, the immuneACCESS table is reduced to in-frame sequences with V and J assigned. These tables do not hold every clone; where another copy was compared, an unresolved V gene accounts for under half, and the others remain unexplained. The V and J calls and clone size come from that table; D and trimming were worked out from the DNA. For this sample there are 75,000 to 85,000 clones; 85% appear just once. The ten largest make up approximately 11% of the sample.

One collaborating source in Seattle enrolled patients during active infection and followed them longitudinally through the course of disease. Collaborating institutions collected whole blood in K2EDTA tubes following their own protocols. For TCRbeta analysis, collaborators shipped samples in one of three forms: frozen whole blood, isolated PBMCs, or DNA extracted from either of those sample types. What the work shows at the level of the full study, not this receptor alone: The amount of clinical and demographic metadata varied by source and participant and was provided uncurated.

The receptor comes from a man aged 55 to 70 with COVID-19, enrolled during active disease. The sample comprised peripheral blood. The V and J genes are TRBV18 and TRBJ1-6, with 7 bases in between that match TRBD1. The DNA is TGTGCCAGCTCACCAACCGCCCGGGCAGGGGGGAATTCACCCCTCCACTTT. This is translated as CASSPTARAGGNSPLHF.